This T cell receptor (beta chain) was documented in a study of T-cell memory formation after mild COVID-19. Study-wide findings and caveats: Confirmation of SARS-CoV-2 specificity was lacking for second-wave clones peaking day 37.

Concerning this clonotype itself: The target antigen is unknown.

V shed 2 bases and J shed 2 bases, with 11 bases lying between them. The CDR3 extends over 15 amino acids. Germline lookup yields CDR1 MNHEY and CDR2 SVGAGI. One entry per CDR3 protein, called by TCRdb with MiXCR from the 5' RACE reads. This sample has hundreds of thousands of distinct CDR3 sequences, with roughly 13% found just once. This sequence was found in a young man who had mild COVID-19 (a few samples of this study predate the infection). Cell type and time point are not known. The specimen was PBMCs or a T cell subset sorted from them (not recorded which). The genes are TRBV6-5 and TRBJ2-3; D is possibly TRBD1 or TRBD2 (6 bases each). CDR3 residues: CASSYVGGPTDTQYF. The DNA for the CDR3 is TGTGCCAGCAGTTACGTCGGGGGCCCCACAGATACGCAGTATTTT.